Presented here are 9 T cell receptor beta chains from one specimen sequenced in a study of OX40 agonist ivuxolimab in advanced cancers. The repertoire was sequenced with immunoSEQ multiplex PCR; TCRdb's copy has only in-frame clones and lacks some. This table has 95,000 or so clones, around 82% appearing once. The sequencing here drew on CD4+ or CD8+ T cells sorted from blood, taken in a trial of the OX40 agonist ivuxolimab. These receptors were collected from an adult with an advanced solid tumor such as melanoma, head and neck, liver or kidney cancer.

The CDR3 sequence: CASSFGRGFGTEAFF. The CDR3 DNA follows: TGTGCCAGCAGTTTTGGCAGGGGGTTCGGAACTGAAGCTTTCTTT. The chain has TRBV27 and TRBJ1-1; 7 bases match TRBD1. The trim removed 3 bases at V and 5 bases at J, leaving 9 bases unmatched. CDR1 MNHEY and CDR2 SMNVEV come from the germline V gene (reference sequence). This CDR3 spans 15 amino acids.

This chain uses TRBV7-2 with TRBJ2-1; TRBD1 might be the D (6 bases). The V gene's germline CDR1 is SGHTA and CDR2 FQGNSA. The CDR3 has 14 residues. V lost 1 base and J lost 4, with 8 bases in between. This CDR3 is CASSLDREYNEQFF. The CDR3 DNA reads TGTGCCAGCAGCTTAGACAGGGAGTACAATGAGCAGTTCTTC.

This clone occurred a few times. The chain carries TRBV19 and TRBJ2-1; the D gene is possibly TRBD2 (6 bases). There are 16 residues in the CDR3. V dropped 7 bases and J dropped 3 bases, with 19 bases sitting between them. The V gene's germline CDR1 is LNHDA and CDR2 SQIVND (reference sequence). As DNA, the CDR3 is TGTGCCAGTATAGCTAGCGACGGGAGCCTCTACAATGAGCAGTTCTTC. It translates to CASIASDGSLYNEQFF.

The gene calls are TRBV5-1 and TRBJ2-3, with 8 bases fitting TRBD1. Germline assignment: CDR1 SGHRS and CDR2 YFSETQ. With V trimmed by 0 bases and J by 6 bases, 6 bases remained unmatched. This CDR3 contains 15 residues. The CDR3 region has the DNA TGCGCCAGCAGCTTGGATCCAGGGGGCAAGGATACGCAGTATTTT. Its translation is CASSLDPGGKDTQYF.

This chain links TRBV5-6 with TRBJ2-7; D may be TRBD2 (6 bases). V lost 4 bases, J lost 2 bases, and 13 bases lay in between. This CDR3 is built from 14 residues. CDR1 and CDR2 from the germline V gene are SGHDT and YYEEEE. The CDR3 sequence: CASSPGRLTYEQYF. As DNA, the CDR3 is TGTGCCAGCAGCCCTGGGAGGCTTACCTACGAGCAGTACTTC.

This clone appeared once. The genes are TRBV9 and TRBJ1-4; D perhaps matches TRBD1 (5 bases). The CDR3 totals 15 residues. Trimming took off 4 bases at V and 8 bases at J, with 18 bases between the two ends. Germline V gene lookup returns CDR1 SGDLS and CDR2 YYNGEE. In DNA form, the CDR3 reads TGTGCCAGCAGCCTGCTACCGGGACTGAACGAAAAACTGTTTTTT. Translation gives CASSLLPGLNEKLFF.

J is TRBJ1-5 and V is TRBV6-1, with TRBD1 matching 9 bases. The CDR3 has 16 amino acids. Trimming cost V 4 bases and J 6 bases; bases outside gene matches: 10. CDR1 is MNHNS, CDR2 SASEGT, per germline. The CDR3 is CASSASRDRASQPQHF. For the CDR3, the DNA is TGTGCCAGCAGTGCGTCCCGGGACAGGGCCAGTCAGCCCCAGCATTTT.

The chain recombines TRBV6-5 with TRBJ2-7; D unclear. The CDR3 consists of 13 residues. Germline CDR1 reads MNHEY; CDR2 reads SVGAGI. The germline V and J ends were trimmed by 8 bases and 6 bases, with 17 bases remaining between them. CDR3 coding DNA: TGTGCCAGCGTTGGACGGCCCCCGTCCGAGCAGTACTTC. Encoded protein: CASVGRPPSEQYF.

The chain employs TRBV4-3 and TRBJ2-1, with TRBD1 as a possible D gene (5 bases). With 0 bases removed from V and 6 bases from J, the gap between germline ends came to 18 bases. This CDR3 has 17 residues. The germline CDR1 and CDR2 sequences are LGHNA and YSLEER. The CDR3 DNA sequence: TGCGCCAGCAGCCAAGATTCCCGGCAGGGTCTCGGCAATGAGCAGTTCTTC. It encodes CASSQDSRQGLGNEQFF.